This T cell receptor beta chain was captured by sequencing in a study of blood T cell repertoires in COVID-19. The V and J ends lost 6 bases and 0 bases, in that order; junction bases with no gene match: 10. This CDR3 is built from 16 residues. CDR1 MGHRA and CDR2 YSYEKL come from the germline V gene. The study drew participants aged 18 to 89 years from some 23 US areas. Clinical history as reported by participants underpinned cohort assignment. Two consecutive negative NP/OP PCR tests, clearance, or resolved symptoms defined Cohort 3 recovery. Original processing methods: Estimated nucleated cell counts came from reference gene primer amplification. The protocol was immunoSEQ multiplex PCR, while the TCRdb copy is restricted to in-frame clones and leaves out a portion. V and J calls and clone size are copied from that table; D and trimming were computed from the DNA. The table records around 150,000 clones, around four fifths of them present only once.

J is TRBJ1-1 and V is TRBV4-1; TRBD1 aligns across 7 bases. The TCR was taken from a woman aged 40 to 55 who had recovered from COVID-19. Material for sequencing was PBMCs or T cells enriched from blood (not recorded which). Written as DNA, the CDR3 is TGCGCCAGCAGAAAGGTACAGGGGAGCATGAACACTGAAGCTTTCTTT. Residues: CASRKVQGSMNTEAFF.